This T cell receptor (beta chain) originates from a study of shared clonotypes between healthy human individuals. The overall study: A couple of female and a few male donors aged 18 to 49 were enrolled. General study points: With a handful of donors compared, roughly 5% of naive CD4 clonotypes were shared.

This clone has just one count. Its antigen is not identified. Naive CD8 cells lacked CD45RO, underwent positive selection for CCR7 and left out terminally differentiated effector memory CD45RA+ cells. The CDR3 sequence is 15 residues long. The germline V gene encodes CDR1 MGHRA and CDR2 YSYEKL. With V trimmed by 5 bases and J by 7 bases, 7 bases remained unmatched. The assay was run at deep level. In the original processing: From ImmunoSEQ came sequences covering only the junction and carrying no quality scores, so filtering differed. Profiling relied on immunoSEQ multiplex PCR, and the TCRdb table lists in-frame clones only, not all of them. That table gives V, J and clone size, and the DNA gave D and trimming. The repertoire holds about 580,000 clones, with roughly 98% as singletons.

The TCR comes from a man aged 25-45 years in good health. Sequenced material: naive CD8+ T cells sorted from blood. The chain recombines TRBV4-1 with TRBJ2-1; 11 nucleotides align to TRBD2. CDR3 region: CASSVSGRAGNEQFF. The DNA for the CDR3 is TGCGCCAGCAGCGTTAGCGGGAGGGCAGGTAATGAGCAGTTCTTC.